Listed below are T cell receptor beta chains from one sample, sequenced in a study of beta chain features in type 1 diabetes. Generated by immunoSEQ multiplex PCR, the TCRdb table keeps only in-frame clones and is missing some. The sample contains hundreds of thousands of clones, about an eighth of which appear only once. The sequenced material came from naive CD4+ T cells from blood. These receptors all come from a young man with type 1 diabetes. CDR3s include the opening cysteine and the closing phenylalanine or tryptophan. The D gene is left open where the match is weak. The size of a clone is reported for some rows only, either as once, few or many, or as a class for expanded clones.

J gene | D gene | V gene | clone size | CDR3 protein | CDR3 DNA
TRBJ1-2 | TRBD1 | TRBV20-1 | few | CSARGTGYTF | TGCAGTGCTAGAGGGACAGGTTACACCTTC
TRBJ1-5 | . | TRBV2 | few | CASSEAGEQPQHF | TGTGCCAGCAGTGAGGCAGGGGAGCAGCCCCAGCATTTT
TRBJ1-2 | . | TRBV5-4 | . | CASSLTEKYGYTF | TGTGCCAGCAGCTTGACAGAGAAGTATGGCTACACCTTC
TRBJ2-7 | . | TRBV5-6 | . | CASSLVGYEQYF | TGTGCCAGCAGCTTGGTTGGGTACGAGCAGTACTTC
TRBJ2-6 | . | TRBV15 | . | CATRPPPTDSGANVLTF | TGTGCCACCAGGCCCCCGCCCACGGACTCTGGGGCCAACGTCCTGACTTTC
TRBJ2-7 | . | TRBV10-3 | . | CAIRQDPYEQYF | TGTGCCATCCGACAGGACCCCTACGAGCAGTACTTC
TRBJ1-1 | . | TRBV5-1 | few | CASSPGHENTEAFF | TGCGCCAGCAGCCCGGGACACGAGAACACTGAAGCTTTCTTT
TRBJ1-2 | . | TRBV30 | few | CAWRGLTGSGYTF | TGTGCCTGGAGGGGGCTTACAGGGAGCGGCTACACCTTC
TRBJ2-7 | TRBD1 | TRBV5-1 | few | CASTRTGDGEQYF | TGCGCCAGCACCCGGACAGGGGATGGCGAGCAGTACTTC
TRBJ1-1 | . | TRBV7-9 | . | CASSSQDGHTEAFF | TGTGCCAGCAGCTCTCAGGACGGCCACACTGAAGCTTTCTTT
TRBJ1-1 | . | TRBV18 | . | CASSPQGDTEAFF | TGTGCCAGCTCACCACAGGGGGACACTGAAGCTTTCTTT
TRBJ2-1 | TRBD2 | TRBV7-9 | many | CASSELAGQDEQFF | TGTGCCAGCAGCGAACTAGCGGGGCAGGATGAGCAGTTCTTC
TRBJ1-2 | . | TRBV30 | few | CAWTGSNYGYTF | TGTGCCTGGACGGGGAGTAACTATGGCTACACCTTC
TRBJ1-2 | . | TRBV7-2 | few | CASSLTSEAMYGYTF | TGTGCCAGCAGCTTAACGTCGGAGGCAATGTATGGCTACACCTTC
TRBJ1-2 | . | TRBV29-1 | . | CSVSSVYGYTF | TGCAGCGTTTCCTCTGTCTATGGCTACACCTTC
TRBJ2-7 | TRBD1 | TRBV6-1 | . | CASSAGQSYEQYF | TGTGCCAGCAGTGCGGGACAGTCCTACGAGCAGTACTTC
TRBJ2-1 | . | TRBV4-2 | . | CASSLGGEQFF | TGTGCCAGCAGCCTCGGGGGTGAGCAGTTCTTC
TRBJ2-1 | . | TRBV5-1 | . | CASSLAPESSNEQFF | TGCGCCAGCAGCTTGGCCCCTGAGTCGTCAAATGAGCAGTTCTTC
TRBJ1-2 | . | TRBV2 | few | CASRYTDFYGYTF | TGTGCCAGCAGGTATACAGACTTCTATGGCTACACCTTC
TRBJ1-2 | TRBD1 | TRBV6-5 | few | CASSWLTGGASYGYTF | TGTGCCAGCAGTTGGCTCACAGGGGGCGCCTCCTATGGCTACACCTTC
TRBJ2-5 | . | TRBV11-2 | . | CASSPQGETQYF | TGTGCCAGCAGCCCCCAAGGGGAGACCCAGTACTTC
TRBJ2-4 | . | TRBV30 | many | CAWSSPGAPKYF | TGTGCCTGGAGTTCCCCGGGGGCACCTAAGTACTTC
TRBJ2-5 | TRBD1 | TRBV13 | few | CASSLTGAETQYF | TGTGCCAGCAGCTTAACAGGGGCGGAGACCCAGTACTTC
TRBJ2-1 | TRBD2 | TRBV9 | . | CASSVAGGSYNEQFF | TGTGCCAGCAGCGTAGCGGGGGGTTCCTACAATGAGCAGTTCTTC
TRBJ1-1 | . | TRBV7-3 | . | CASSLGGRGTEAFF | TGTGCCAGCAGCTTAGGGGGGCGCGGCACTGAAGCTTTCTTT
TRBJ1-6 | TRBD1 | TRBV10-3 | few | CAISTGDSPLHF | TGTGCCATCAGTACAGGGGATTCACCCCTCCACTTT
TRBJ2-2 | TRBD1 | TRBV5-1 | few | CASRDRPINTGELFF | TGCGCCAGCAGGGACAGGCCGATTAACACCGGGGAGCTGTTTTTT
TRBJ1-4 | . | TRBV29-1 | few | CSARVNNEKLFF | TGCAGCGCCCGAGTGAATAATGAAAAACTGTTTTTT
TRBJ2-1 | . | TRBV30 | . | CAWSAGQGRRDEQFF | TGTGCCTGGAGTGCGGGGCAGGGGAGGCGGGATGAGCAGTTCTTC
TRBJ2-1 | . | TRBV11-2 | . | CASSLDDRTSRVWGWLAFF | TGTGCCAGCAGCTTAGATGATCGGACTTCGCGTGTTTGGGGGTGGTTGGCGTTCTTC
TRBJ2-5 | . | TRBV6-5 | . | CASSYPGKETQYF | TGTGCCAGCAGTTACCCGGGGAAAGAGACCCAGTACTTC
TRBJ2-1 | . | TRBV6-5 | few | CASSYEPAVLAEQFF | TGTGCCAGCAGTTACGAACCAGCTGTTTTGGCTGAGCAGTTCTTC
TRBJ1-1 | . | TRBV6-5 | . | CASSYSNVREAFF | TGTGCCAGCAGTTACTCGAATGTGAGGGAAGCTTTCTTT
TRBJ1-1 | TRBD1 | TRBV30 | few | CAWSRTGDTEAFF | TGTGCCTGGAGCAGGACAGGGGACACTGAAGCTTTCTTT
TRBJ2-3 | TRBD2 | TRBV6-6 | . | CASRSSGRYTDTQYF | TGTGCCAGCAGAAGTAGCGGGCGCTACACAGATACGCAGTATTTT
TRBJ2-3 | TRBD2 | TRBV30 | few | CAWRTSGGTDTQYF | TGTGCCTGGAGGACTAGCGGGGGCACAGATACGCAGTATTTT
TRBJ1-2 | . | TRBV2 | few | CASSEARVYYGYTF | TGTGCCAGCAGTGAGGCCAGGGTCTACTATGGCTACACCTTC
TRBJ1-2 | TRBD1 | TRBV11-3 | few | CASSPQGGANYGYTF | TGTGCCAGCAGCCCCCAGGGGGGAGCTAACTATGGCTACACCTTC
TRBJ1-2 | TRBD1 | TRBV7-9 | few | CASSRQGANYGYTF | TGTGCCAGCAGCCGACAGGGGGCAAACTATGGCTACACCTTC
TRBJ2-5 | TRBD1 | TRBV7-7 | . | CASSPRTGGETQYF | TGTGCCAGCAGCCCCCGGACAGGGGGAGAGACCCAGTACTTC
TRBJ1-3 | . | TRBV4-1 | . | CASSQRSAGVTDTIYF | TGCGCCAGCAGCCAAAGGTCGGCAGGGGTAACGGACACCATATATTTT
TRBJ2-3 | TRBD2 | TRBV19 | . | CASSPTSGGGDTQYF | TGTGCCAGTAGTCCTACTAGCGGGGGTGGAGATACGCAGTATTTT